This TCR beta chain was recorded in a study of Graves' ophthalmopathy and Graves' hyperthyroidism. Study results and limitations: A model of 13 signatures distinguished ophthalmopathy from stable hyperthyroidism at approximately 90% sensitivity and around 81% specificity. Blood also carried most expanded thyroid clonotypes exceeding 0.001 frequency.

Germline CDR1 is ENHRY and CDR2 is SYGVKD. V lost 9 bases, J lost 0 bases, and 16 bases stayed unmatched. The CDR3 has 18 amino acids. This clonotype has only a few counts. What it binds is not known. Among the exclusions were patients with other autoimmune diseases, uncontrolled infections, pregnancy or lactation. As diagnostic evidence, clinical symptoms, serum thyroxine, TRAb, thyroid ultrasound and orbital computed tomography were relied upon. RNA transcripts were the template, and TCR beta CDR3 regions were amplified from them. The authors performed first-round RT-PCR with HTBI primers and then a second-round multiplex PCR. TCRdb ran MiXCR on the multiplex PCR reads and lists one entry per CDR3 protein. The sample lists 1 million to 1.3 million distinct CDR3 sequences; 35% to 40% were seen once.

The chain is built from TRBV10-3 and TRBJ2-7; 11 nucleotides agree with TRBD2. The receptor's source is an adult man with Graves' hyperthyroidism. The sequenced sample was peripheral blood or thyroid tissue (not recorded which). The CDR3 sequence is CAIRTSTGLAGNSYEQYF. In DNA, the CDR3 is TGTGCCATTCGAACTTCCACTGGACTAGCGGGTAACTCCTACGAGCAGTACTTC.